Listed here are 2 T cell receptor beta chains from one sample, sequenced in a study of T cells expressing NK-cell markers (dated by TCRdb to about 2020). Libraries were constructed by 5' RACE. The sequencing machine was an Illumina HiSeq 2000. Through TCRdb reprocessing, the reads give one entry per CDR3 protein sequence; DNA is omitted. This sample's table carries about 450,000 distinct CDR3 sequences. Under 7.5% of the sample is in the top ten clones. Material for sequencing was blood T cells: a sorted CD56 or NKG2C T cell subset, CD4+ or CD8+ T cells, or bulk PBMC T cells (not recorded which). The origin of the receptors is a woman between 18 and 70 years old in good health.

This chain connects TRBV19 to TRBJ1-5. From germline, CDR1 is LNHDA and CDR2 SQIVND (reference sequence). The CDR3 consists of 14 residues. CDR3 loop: CASSMIISNQPQHF.

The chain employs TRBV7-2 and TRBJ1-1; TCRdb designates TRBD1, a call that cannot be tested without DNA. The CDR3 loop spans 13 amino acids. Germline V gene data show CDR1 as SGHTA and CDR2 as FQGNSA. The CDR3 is CVSSLGRQTDAFF.